This record concerns one T cell receptor (beta chain) sequence. No antigen is known for it. One entry per CDR3 protein, called by TCRdb with MiXCR from the reads. Of 300,000 to 400,000 distinct CDR3 sequences listed, approximately 18% are singletons. The sample belongs to a study of T cell repertoires in cytomegalovirus infection. Study overall: CMV infection together with matching HLA type was indicated by public TCR beta signatures.

The study's findings and limits: HLA-C-restricted, CMV-specific TCR beta clonotypes were dominant ex vivo.

The V gene's germline CDR1 is SGHTA and CDR2 FQGNSA. This CDR3 region has 14 residues. Trimming pared 3 bases from V and 3 bases from J, leaving 10 bases between. The V call is TRBV7-2, the J call TRBJ2-3, with D maybe TRBD1 (5 bases). Source material: PBMCs. The receptor comes from a human donor in good health (CMV status not recorded). Some clones in this sample may be carry-over from other donors' samples. CDR3 nucleotide sequence: TGTGCCAGCAGCTTCAGGGTTGTGACAGATACGCAGTATTTT. It yields the protein CASSFRVVTDTQYF.